This T cell receptor beta chain was obtained from a study of blood T cell repertoires in COVID-19. Study as a whole: There were acute and convalescent COVID-19 samples, and they came from the United States, Italy and Spain.

Germline V CDR1 and CDR2: SGHRS, YFSETQ. Trimming took off 1 base at V and 0 bases at J, with 8 bases between the two ends. This CDR3 is 15 amino acids long. Among Cohort 3 donors, those recovered had two negative PCRs, clearance, or symptom resolution. Assay: immunoSEQ multiplex PCR; the TCRdb copy retains only in-frame clones and omits some. The sample lists some 460,000 clones, roughly nine tenths occurring once. This TCR derives from a woman younger than 30 who had recovered from COVID-19. Sequencing used PBMCs or T cells enriched from blood (not recorded which). The rearrangement links TRBV5-1 to TRBJ2-1, with D unresolved. The CDR3: CASSLITGSYNEQFF. The CDR3 DNA is TGCGCCAGCAGCTTGATCACCGGCTCCTACAATGAGCAGTTCTTC.